The TCR beta chain under discussion was sequenced for a study of graft-versus-host responses after intestinal transplantation. To note about this clone: What it binds is unknown.

V was pared by 1 base and J by 6 bases, with 11 bases between. Germline CDR1 and CDR2: SGHRS and YFSETQ. The CDR3 runs 14 residues. Assay: immunoSEQ multiplex PCR; the TCRdb copy retains only in-frame clones and omits some. This table holds tens of thousands of clones, around 89% found once. This sequence originates from a human donor who received an intestinal transplant. The material was unstimulated CD8+ T cells sorted from spleen or lymph node cells, obtained before intestinal transplant. V usage is TRBV5-1 and J usage is TRBJ2-1, with D maybe TRBD2 (6 bases). The CDR3 loop is CASSLWGVGNEQFF. For the CDR3, the DNA is TGCGCCAGCAGCTTGTGGGGGGTCGGCAATGAGCAGTTCTTC.